A selection of T cell receptor beta chains follows, all from one sample in a study of cytomegalovirus exposure and HLA in healthy donors. Method: immunoSEQ multiplex PCR; TCRdb's copy keeps in-frame clones and lacks some. In the table there are 60,000 to 75,000 clones, around three quarters of which are singletons. The sequenced sample consisted of PBMCs. The receptors stem from a man between 18 and 29 years old in good health and CMV-seropositive. Both conserved end residues are part of each CDR3. Fields, in order: D gene, clone size, V gene, J gene, CDR3 protein, CDR3 DNA. The D gene is left open where the match is weak. Clone size is not always given. Where it is, it says once, few, many or a class for expanded clones.

-,-,TRBV29-1,TRBJ2-5,CSVIQGYQETQYF,TGCAGCGTAATACAGGGTTACCAAGAGACCCAGTACTTC
-,-,TRBV29-1,TRBJ2-2,CSVETQANTGELFF,TGCAGCGTTGAAACACAGGCGAACACCGGGGAGCTGTTTTTT
-,few,TRBV6-5,TRBJ2-3,CASSTGTSSTDTQYF,TGTGCCAGCAGTACCGGGACATCTAGCACAGATACGCAGTATTTT
TRBD1,-,TRBV7-9,TRBJ1-1,CASSGGTANTEAFF,TGTGCCAGCAGCGGGGGGACAGCGAACACTGAAGCTTTCTTT
-,-,TRBV6-1,TRBJ2-3,CASSEGGSTDTQYF,TGTGCCAGCAGTGAAGGCGGTAGCACAGATACGCAGTATTTT
TRBD1,-,TRBV29-1,TRBJ1-2,CSIHAGGYGYTF,TGCAGCATCCACGCAGGGGGGTATGGCTACACCTTC
TRBD1,-,TRBV5-1,TRBJ2-5,CASSWGQGAETQYF,TGCGCCAGCAGCTGGGGACAGGGGGCAGAGACCCAGTACTTC
TRBD2,-,TRBV6-4,TRBJ2-1,CASSHETSGGLGAYNEQFF,TGTGCCAGCAGTCATGAGACTAGCGGGGGCCTGGGGGCCTACAATGAGCAGTTCTTC
-,-,TRBV2,TRBJ1-1,CASSEPVNTEAFF,TGTGCCAGCAGTGAGCCGGTGAACACTGAAGCTTTCTTT
TRBD2,-,TRBV4-2,TRBJ2-3,CASSQEQWLAGVDTQYF,TGTGCCAGCAGCCAAGAACAATGGCTAGCGGGGGTGGATACGCAGTATTTT
-,-,TRBV5-4,TRBJ1-1,CASSLGAGSSTEAFF,TGTGCCAGCAGCTTGGGGGCAGGGTCAAGCACTGAAGCTTTCTTT
-,-,TRBV4-1,TRBJ2-1,CASSHVKSSYNEQFF,TGCGCCAGCAGCCATGTAAAGAGCTCCTACAATGAGCAGTTCTTC
-,-,TRBV9,TRBJ1-6,CASSGGGGAGVSPLHF,TGTGCCAGCAGCGGGGGTGGGGGCGCGGGGGTATCACCCCTCCACTTT
-,-,TRBV27,TRBJ1-6,CASSPGSHNSPLHF,TGTGCCAGCAGCCCAGGTTCTCATAATTCACCCCTCCACTTT
-,-,TRBV27,TRBJ1-1,CASTQNRWTEAFF,TGTGCCAGCACCCAAAACCGGTGGACTGAAGCTTTCTTT
TRBD1,-,TRBV6-1,TRBJ1-6,CASSVGTGGSPLHF,TGTGCCAGCAGTGTTGGGACAGGGGGTTCACCCCTCCACTTT
-,-,TRBV6-5,TRBJ1-4,CASSYSIARANEKLFF,TGTGCCAGCAGTTACTCGATAGCACGGGCTAATGAAAAACTGTTTTTT
TRBD1,-,TRBV7-3,TRBJ1-2,CASSLRTGGGYTF,TGTGCCAGCAGCTTACGGACAGGGGGTGGCTACACCTTC
-,-,TRBV30,TRBJ1-1,CAWRRNLNTEAFF,TGTGCCTGGAGGAGGAACCTGAACACTGAAGCTTTCTTT
-,-,TRBV30,TRBJ2-2,CAWSQGIGELFF,TGTGCCTGGAGCCAGGGAATCGGGGAGCTGTTTTTT
-,-,TRBV4-1,TRBJ1-1,CASSQVSGEYTEAFF,TGCGCCAGCAGCCAAGTCTCAGGGGAGTACACTGAAGCTTTCTTT
-,few,TRBV9,TRBJ1-5,CASSGYREAQPQHF,TGTGCCAGCAGTGGTTACAGGGAAGCTCAGCCCCAGCATTTT
TRBD2,-,TRBV7-3,TRBJ2-2,CASSAGGGELFF,TGTGCCAGCAGCGCGGGAGGCGGGGAGCTGTTTTTT
-,-,TRBV2,TRBJ2-2,CASSERDTNTGELFF,TGTGCCAGCAGTGAACGGGACACCAACACCGGGGAGCTGTTTTTT
TRBD2,-,TRBV4-1,TRBJ2-7,CASSQTSGEQYF,TGCGCCAGCAGCCAGACTAGCGGCGAGCAGTACTTC
-,-,TRBV4-1,TRBJ1-5,CASSQDDTRNQPQHF,TGCGCCAGCAGCCAAGATGACACACGCAATCAGCCCCAGCATTTT
-,-,TRBV30,TRBJ2-4,CAWRPGLAKNIQYF,TGTGCCTGGAGGCCAGGGCTAGCCAAAAACATTCAGTACTTC
TRBD2,-,TRBV10-3,TRBJ2-7,CAIRAGGEDEQYF,TGTGCCATCAGGGCGGGAGGAGAAGACGAGCAGTACTTC
-,-,TRBV6-5,TRBJ1-1,CASHRSGNTEAFF,TGTGCCAGCCATCGGTCGGGTAACACTGAAGCTTTCTTT
-,-,TRBV7-2,TRBJ1-4,CASSSGQPLRKLFF,TGTGCCAGCAGCTCCGGACAGCCGCTTCGGAAACTGTTTTTT
-,-,TRBV29-1,TRBJ2-3,CSAGSGFTDTQYF,TGCAGCGCCGGTTCAGGATTCACAGATACGCAGTATTTT
-,-,TRBV5-1,TRBJ2-3,CASIPGYGKDTQYF,TGCGCCAGCATCCCGGGGTACGGGAAAGATACGCAGTATTTT
-,-,TRBV6-4,TRBJ1-1,CASSLDLNTEAFF,TGTGCCAGCAGTCTCGACTTGAACACTGAAGCTTTCTTT
-,-,TRBV7-6,TRBJ1-2,CASSLESGSYTF,TGTGCCAGCAGCTTAGAGTCAGGGAGCTACACCTTC
TRBD2,once,TRBV4-1,TRBJ2-7,CASSQVAASGAVSSYEQYF,TGCGCCAGCAGCCAAGTTGCGGCTAGCGGGGCCGTAAGCTCCTACGAGCAGTACTTC
TRBD2,-,TRBV10-1,TRBJ2-1,CASSESTSGSGHNEQFF,TGCGCCAGCAGTGAGTCAACTAGCGGGAGTGGCCACAATGAGCAGTTCTTC
TRBD2,-,TRBV5-1,TRBJ2-7,CASSYAELAGSYEQYF,TGCGCCAGCAGCTACGCGGAACTAGCGGGGTCCTACGAGCAGTACTTC
TRBD1,-,TRBV15,TRBJ1-2,CATSRPLGDSYGYTF,TGTGCCACCAGCAGACCCTTAGGGGACAGCTATGGCTACACCTTC
-,-,TRBV6-4,TRBJ1-6,CASSEGRGGSYNSPLHF,TGTGCCAGCAGTGAAGGCCGGGGGGGTTCCTATAATTCACCCCTCCACTTT
TRBD1,-,TRBV10-3,TRBJ2-7,CAISEAGQGGYEQYF,TGTGCCATCAGTGAAGCCGGACAGGGAGGATACGAGCAGTACTTC
TRBD1,-,TRBV2,TRBJ1-1,CASSLTGDTEAFF,TGTGCCAGCAGTCTCACAGGGGACACTGAAGCTTTCTTT
-,-,TRBV9,TRBJ1-2,CASSVATGGYTF,TGTGCCAGCAGCGTAGCTACCGGGGGCTACACCTTC
-,few,TRBV30,TRBJ2-2,CAWPRRAGELFF,TGTGCCTGGCCGAGGAGGGCCGGGGAGCTGTTTTTT
-,-,TRBV4-2,TRBJ1-1,CASSQAGGLTEAFF,TGTGCCAGCAGCCAAGCGGGCGGGCTCACTGAAGCTTTCTTT
-,-,TRBV29-1,TRBJ1-1,CSVLQGYNTEAFF,TGCAGCGTGCTACAGGGATATAACACTGAAGCTTTCTTT
-,-,TRBV5-4,TRBJ1-1,CASRRDREAFF,TGTGCCAGCAGGCGGGACCGTGAAGCTTTCTTT
-,-,TRBV30,TRBJ1-1,CAWSNFPDSTEAFF,TGTGCCTGGAGTAACTTCCCGGACAGCACTGAAGCTTTCTTT
TRBD1,-,TRBV6-5,TRBJ1-1,CASSSTGGTTEAFF,TGTGCCAGCAGTTCGACAGGGGGCACCACTGAAGCTTTCTTT
-,-,TRBV2,TRBJ1-5,CASSGRGNQPQHF,TGTGCCAGCAGTGGGCGGGGGAATCAGCCCCAGCATTTT
-,once,TRBV7-9,TRBJ2-7,CASSIAGPQSEQYF,TGTGCCAGCAGCATTGCGGGACCTCAATCCGAGCAGTACTTC
TRBD1,-,TRBV27,TRBJ2-7,CASSSGQGTYF,TGTGCCAGCAGTTCGGGACAGGGAACGTACTTC
-,-,TRBV6-5,TRBJ1-4,CATGGARNEKLFF,TGTGCCACCGGGGGGGCTCGGAATGAAAAACTGTTTTTT
TRBD1,-,TRBV6-1,TRBJ1-1,CASTGQGRNTEAFF,TGTGCCAGCACCGGACAGGGACGGAACACTGAAGCTTTCTTT
TRBD1,-,TRBV7-9,TRBJ2-5,CASSLDRALGTQYF,TGTGCCAGCAGCTTGGACAGGGCGCTGGGGACCCAGTACTTC
-,-,TRBV30,TRBJ1-2,CAWSRGLAGYGYTF,TGTGCCTGGAGCCGAGGACTGGCAGGCTATGGCTACACCTTC
-,-,TRBV4-1,TRBJ2-1,CASARSLSNEQFF,TGCGCCAGTGCACGTTCGCTAAGCAATGAGCAGTTCTTC
TRBD1,-,TRBV6-5,TRBJ2-7,CASSSSGTGTYEQYF,TGTGCCAGCAGTTCTTCCGGGACAGGGACCTACGAGCAGTACTTC